What follows are 5 T cell receptor beta chains derived from one specimen sequenced in a study of shared clonotypes between healthy human individuals. Measured with immunoSEQ multiplex PCR; TCRdb has only the in-frame clones, and not every one. The sample has around 500,000 clones, approximately 79% seen once; the top ten hold roughly 12%. Material: PBMCs. The source of these receptors is a woman aged 40-49 years in good health. Some clones in this sample may be carry-over from other donors' samples.

The rearrangement links TRBV19 to TRBJ2-7, with 12 bases lining up with TRBD2. CDR1 and CDR2 (germline): LNHDA, SQIVND (reference sequence). The CDR3 has 17 residues. V dropped 7 bases and J dropped 5; count of bases not matched to a gene: 15. In nucleotides, the CDR3 is TGTGCCAGTACCCCGAGGGTGGGACTAGCGGGCCTGAACGAGCAGTACTTC. Encoded protein: CASTPRVGLAGLNEQYF.

The table lists this clone with a count of one. The genes are TRBV27 and TRBJ2-1, with D perhaps TRBD2 (6 bases). Deletions cut 5 bases from V and 2 bases from J, with 10 bases between. This CDR3 contains 14 residues. Germline-derived CDR1 and CDR2 are MNHEY and SMNVEV (reference sequence). CDR3 protein: CASSTGATYNEQFF. The CDR3 DNA reads TGTGCCAGCAGTACGGGAGCGACCTACAATGAGCAGTTCTTC.

V usage is TRBV13 and J usage is TRBJ2-5; 12 bases line up with TRBD2. Germline lookup yields CDR1 PRHDT and CDR2 FYEKMQ (reference sequence). V gave up 3 bases and J gave up 1 base; unmatched junction bases: 0. The CDR3 covers 15 residues. Written as DNA, the CDR3 is TGTGCCAGCAGCTTGGGACTAGCGGGCCAAGAGACCCAGTACTTC. As protein: CASSLGLAGQETQYF.

This clone was seen repeatedly, ten times or more. Other DNA sequences in the sample encode the same CDR3. DNA of the CDR3: TGTGCCAGCAGTGATAGCGGGAGTTACAATGAGCAGTTCTTC. Amino acid sequence: CASSDSGSYNEQFF. The chain combines TRBV25-1 with TRBJ2-1, with 9 bases lining up with TRBD2. With 3 bases clipped from V and 4 bases from J, the junction kept 1 base outside the gene matches. CDR1 and CDR2 from the germline V gene are MGHDK and SYGVNS. This CDR3 is built from 14 residues.

This clone was seen only a few times. This sequence joins TRBV6-6 and TRBJ2-7, with D uncertain. Per germline, CDR1 MNHNY and CDR2 SVGAGI (reference sequence). V lost 4 bases to trimming and J lost 5 bases, with 15 bases between them. The CDR3 extends over 14 amino acids. For the CDR3, the DNA is TGTGCCAGCAGTTCAACAACAGAAAGTGACGAGCAGTACTTC. This gives the protein CASSSTTESDEQYF.